This T cell receptor beta chain was documented in a study of T-cell reconstitution after alpha-beta-depleted transplantation in children. The CDR3 length is 14 residues. Between the trimmed V and J ends, which lost 3 bases and 2 bases, there was a span of 10 bases. During its preparation, the TCRbeta library received unique molecular identifiers. TCRdb used MiXCR to reprocess the PCR reads, holding one entry per CDR3 protein. The table has about 72,000 distinct CDR3 sequences, 6% to 8% seen once; the top ten hold approximately 2.3%. This clonotype was counted many times. The source material was PBMCs from the stem cell graft donor, sampled from the stem cell graft. The chain couples TRBV12-3 or TRBV12-4 to TRBJ1-1; D not resolved. The receptor was derived from a human donor who donated a stem cell graft to a child with acute lymphoblastic leukemia. CDR3 region: CASSFGRLNTEAFF. The CDR3 DNA reads TGTGCCAGCAGTTTCGGTCGTCTTAACACTGAAGCTTTCTTT.